What follows are 13 T cell receptor beta chains derived from one specimen sequenced in a study of Graves' ophthalmopathy and Graves' hyperthyroidism. RNA transcripts served as template for amplifying TCR beta CDR3 sequences. RT-PCR with HTBI primers came first, then second-round multiplex PCR. TCRdb re-analysed the multiplex PCR reads in MiXCR, keeping a single row per CDR3 protein. The sample comprises more than 1,000,000 distinct CDR3 sequences, about 40% of which are singletons, and more than 9.5% rests with the top ten. The specimen sequenced was peripheral blood or thyroid tissue (not recorded which). The receptors derive from an adult man with Graves' hyperthyroidism.

The V gene is TRBV28, the J gene TRBJ1-5, with no clear D. Looked up from germline, CDR1 is MDHEN and CDR2 is SYDVKM. V was clipped by 3 bases and J by 1 base, with 10 bases between them. The CDR3 extends over 15 amino acids. As DNA, the CDR3 is TGTGCCAGCAGTTTCGAGTTCCTCAGCAATCAGCCCCAGCATTTT. Residues: CASSFEFLSNQPQHF.

Note on this clonotype: A much larger clone lies a single base off, so this may be a read error. The gene calls are TRBV7-2 and TRBJ2-5; 12 bases are a match to TRBD2. V gave up 6 bases and J gave up 5 bases; unmatched junction bases: 16. The V gene's germline CDR1 is SGHTA and CDR2 FQGNSA. The CDR3 is 18 amino acids. The CDR3 sequence is CASSYSWTSGASLETQYF. DNA for the CDR3: TGTGCCAGCAGTTACTCATGGACTAGCGGGGCGAGTTTGGAGACCCAGTACTTC.

Ten or more counts support this clonotype. This chain links TRBV12-3 or TRBV12-4 with TRBJ2-7; TRBD2 is a possible D gene (6 bases). The CDR3 is 14 residues long. The V gene lost 4 bases and the J gene lost 0 bases, with 10 bases spanning the gap. This CDR3 is CASSSSESSYEQYF. The CDR3 DNA reads TGTGCCAGCAGTTCTAGCGAAAGCTCCTACGAGCAGTACTTC.

This clonotype was detected many times. The rearrangement joins TRBV9 to TRBJ2-5, with 8 bases matching TRBD1. The CDR3 is 17 residues long. V was pared by 0 bases and J by 1 base, with 8 bases of the junction left unmatched. Germline V gene data show CDR1 as SGDLS and CDR2 as YYNGEE. This CDR3 reads CASSVDPGGASQETQYF. The CDR3 DNA reads TGTGCCAGCAGCGTAGACCCAGGGGGCGCATCCCAAGAGACCCAGTACTTC.

This clonotype was picked up many times. The rearrangement uses TRBV5-1 and TRBJ2-7, with 8 bases matching TRBD2. V was clipped by 2 bases and J by 3 bases; unmatched bases: 4. Germline assignment: CDR1 SGHRS and CDR2 YFSETQ. The CDR3 runs to 14 residues. The CDR3 sequence is CASSFSSGHYEQYF. CDR3 coding DNA: TGCGCCAGCAGCTTTTCTAGCGGGCACTACGAGCAGTACTTC.

A note on this clonotype: Germline is not matched at one junction end, which may reflect a read error. The V and J genes are TRBV25-1 and TRBJ2-1; D might be TRBD2 (5 bases). The CDR3 runs 12 residues. Germline assignment: CDR1 MGHDK and CDR2 SYGVNS. CDR3 coding DNA: TGTGCCAGCAGTCGGCCGGGATTGGACCTTGGCTTC. It translates to CASSRPGLDLGF.

About this clonotype itself: A much larger clone sits a single nucleotide away, making a read error possible. V is TRBV5-1 and J is TRBJ2-2; no clear D gene. The CDR3 has 15 residues. Germline CDR1 is SGHRS and CDR2 is YFSETQ. CDR3 protein: CASSLIERHTVELFF. As DNA, the CDR3 is TGCGCCAGCAGCTTGATCGAAAGGCACACCGTGGAGCTGTTTTTT. Full variable domain (missing parts from reference TRBV5-1 and TRBJ2-2): KAGVTQTPRYLIKTRGQQVTLSCSPISGHRSVSWYQQTPGQGLQFLFEYFSETQRNKGNFPGRFSGRQFSNSRSEMNVSTLELGDSALYLCASSLIERHTVELFFGEGSRLTVL.

The table lists this clonotype with many counts. CDR3 sequence: CASSFTTDRTYGYTF. CDR3 nucleotides: TGTGCCAGCAGTTTTACTACGGACAGGACCTATGGCTACACCTTC. The J gene is TRBJ1-2, the V gene TRBV5-5; 7 bases agree with TRBD1. The V segment lost 5 bases and the J segment 4 bases; nucleotides outside the gene matches: 11. This CDR3 is built from 15 residues. In germline, CDR1 is SGHKS, CDR2 YYEKEE (reference sequence).

This clonotype was counted many times. This chain joins TRBV19 and TRBJ1-5, with 7 nucleotides matching TRBD1. The J segment lost 3 bases and the V segment lost 8 bases, leaving 10 bases of the junction unmatched. This CDR3 has 15 amino acids. CDR1 LNHDA and CDR2 SQIVND come from the germline V gene (reference sequence). Written as DNA, the CDR3 is TGTGCCAGTGGGACAGTCGGGGGCAACAATCAGCCCCAGCATTTT. Its translation: CASGTVGGNNQPQHF.

This clonotype was recorded a few times. The CDR3 loop reads CASSEFGRGRYGYTF. The CDR3 coding sequence is TGTGCCAGCAGTGAATTTGGCAGGGGGCGTTATGGCTACACCTTC. V gene TRBV25-1 combines with J gene TRBJ1-2; 8 positions agree with TRBD1. Germline V gene lookup returns CDR1 MGHDK and CDR2 SYGVNS. CDR3 length equals 15 residues. The junction had 6 bases not matched to a gene; V was cut back by 1 base and J by 5 bases.

Many counts were recorded for this clonotype. The chain is built from TRBV10-3 and TRBJ1-6; TRBD1 matches at 7 bases. V lost 2 bases to trimming and J lost 9 bases; unmatched junction nucleotides: 4. This CDR3 has 14 residues. Per germline, CDR1 ENHRY and CDR2 SYGVKD. CDR3 sequence reads: CAISEPGQVSPLHF. DNA of the CDR3: TGTGCCATCAGTGAGCCCGGACAGGTTTCACCCCTCCACTTT.

The chain carries TRBV5-1 and TRBJ2-5; 9 bases align to TRBD1. The germline CDR1 and CDR2 sequences are SGHRS and YFSETQ. Losses at the gene ends were 4 bases for V and 5 bases for J; bases not matched to a gene: 9. There are 15 residues in the CDR3. The CDR3: CASSLGTGNSETQYF. The CDR3 DNA reads as TGCGCCAGCAGCCTCGGGACAGGGAATTCGGAGACCCAGTACTTC.

The V call is TRBV20-1, the J call TRBJ2-5; 12 bases are shared with TRBD1. J was trimmed by 5 bases and V by 4 bases; bases with no gene match: 8. In germline, CDR1 is DFQATT, CDR2 SNEGSKA (reference sequence). This CDR3 spans 15 amino acids. The CDR3 region has the DNA TGCAGTGCTACCCCCGGGACAGGGGGCGGGGAGACCCAGTACTTC. It codes for CSATPGTGGGETQYF.